This is a list of T cell receptor beta chains from one sample in a study of T-cell memory formation after mild COVID-19. TCRdb reanalysed the 5' RACE reads using MiXCR and keeps one entry per CDR3 protein. The sample lists roughly 250,000 distinct CDR3 sequences, 15% to 20% seen once, with approximately 3.4% in the top ten. The sample was PBMCs or a T cell subset sorted from them (not recorded which). The origin of the receptors is a man aged 18 to 29 who had mild COVID-19 (a few samples of this study predate the infection). Cell type and time point are not known. CDR3s include the opening cysteine and the closing phenylalanine or tryptophan.

TRBV27 | CASSRSGANYGYTF
TRBV20-1 | CSARIARETQYF
TRBV2 | CASSPQGTRNTEAFF
TRBV9 | CASSPRQLSNQPQHF
TRBV9 | CASSPRGDLQETQYF
TRBV12-3/TRBV12-4 | CASSLSSGANVLTF
TRBV29-1 | CSVEDRLLAGGRSTDTQYF
TRBV6-5 | CASSDPSTNEKLFF
TRBV20-1 | CSARPQGWVGETQYF
TRBV29-1 | CSVVVQGNTEAFF
TRBV7-8 | CASSFSGGTSYNEQFF
TRBV6-2/TRBV6-3 | CASIAAGADTQYF
TRBV7-9 | CASSLGGLGSPLHF
TRBV11-1 | CASTGMEETQYF
TRBV5-1 | CASSLRGGVQYF
TRBV7-2 | CASSLGGLGPGELFF
TRBV3-1 | CASSPWDTMNTEAFF
TRBV12-3/TRBV12-4 | CASSAGTGAYGGIQYF
TRBV10-3 | CAISENGDLGSGYTF
TRBV4-3 | CASSQRIAGLGTDTQYF
TRBV7-8 | CASSASRTDTQYF
TRBV7-3 | CASSLFAGPNSPLHF
TRBV11-2 | CASSLVGTGYNEQFF
TRBV7-6 | CASSHSGLAGNEQFF
TRBV6-1 | CASPGRQGEQYF
TRBV4-3 | CASSQDPTTANSPLHF
TRBV20-1 | CSATSGVAGTNTGELFF
TRBV23-1 | CAISRAQGTFF